Listed here is a single TCR beta chain. Its cognate antigen is unknown. This entry is derived from a study of blood T cells in healthy people across ages. The study, taken as a whole, reports: Shifts in expanded clonotypes may have been confounded by donor CMV status, which was unknown. Strongly correlated with naive T cell percentage was TCR beta diversity.

Per the germline V gene, CDR1 is SGHAT and CDR2 is FQNNGV. This CDR3 is 13 amino acids long. Trimming left V 8 bases short and J 9 bases short, with 17 bases between. Each donor was a healthy Caucasian individual from Russia, aged roughly 6 to 100. The second PCR ran roughly 7 to 12 cycles with a sample-barcoded 5' primer and J-beta primers. Every cDNA was tagged by a template-switch adaptor with 12 random nucleotides. TCRdb ran MiXCR on the 5' RACE reads and lists one entry per CDR3 protein. Of around 1,600,000 distinct CDR3 sequences in the sample, under 55% are singletons; the top ten hold 4%. This TCR derives from a woman aged 18-35 years in good health. The sequenced sample consisted of blood. The chain has TRBV11-2 and TRBJ2-4, with a weak D call TRBD1 (5 bases). The CDR3 sequence: CASSVGVLRIQYF. The DNA for the CDR3 is TGTGCCAGCTCAGTAGGGGTGCTGCGCATTCAGTACTTC.